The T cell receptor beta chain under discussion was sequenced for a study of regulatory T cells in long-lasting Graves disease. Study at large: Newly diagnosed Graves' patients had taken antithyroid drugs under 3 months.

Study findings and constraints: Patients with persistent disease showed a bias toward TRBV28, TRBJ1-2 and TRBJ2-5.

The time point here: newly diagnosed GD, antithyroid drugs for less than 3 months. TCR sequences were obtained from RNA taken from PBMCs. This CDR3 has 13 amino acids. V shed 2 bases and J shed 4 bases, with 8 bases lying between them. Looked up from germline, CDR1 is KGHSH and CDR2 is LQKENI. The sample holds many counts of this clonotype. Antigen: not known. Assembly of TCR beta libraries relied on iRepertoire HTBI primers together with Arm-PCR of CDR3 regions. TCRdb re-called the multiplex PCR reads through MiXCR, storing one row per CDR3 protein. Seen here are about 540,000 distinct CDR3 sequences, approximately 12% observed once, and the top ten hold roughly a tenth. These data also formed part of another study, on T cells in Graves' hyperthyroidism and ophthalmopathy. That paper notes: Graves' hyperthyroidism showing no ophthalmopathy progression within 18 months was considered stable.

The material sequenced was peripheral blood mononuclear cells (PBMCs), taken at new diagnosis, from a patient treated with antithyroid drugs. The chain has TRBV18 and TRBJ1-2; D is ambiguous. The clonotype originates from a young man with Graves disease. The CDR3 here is CASSPSGGYGYTF. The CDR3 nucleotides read TGTGCCAGCTCACCATCTGGCGGCTATGGCTACACCTTC. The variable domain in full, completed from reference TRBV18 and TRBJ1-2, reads NAGVMQNPRHLVRRRGQEARLRCSPMKGHSHVYWYRQLPEEGLKFMVYLQKENIIDESGMPKERFSAEFPKEGPSILRIQQVVRGDSAAYFCASSPSGGYGYTFGSGTRLTVV.